Described below is a single T cell receptor beta chain sequence and its context. What it binds is not known. The data are from a study of T cell repertoires in cytomegalovirus infection. About the research overall: Well-studied HLA-B-restricted CMV epitopes were used in the study alongside recently identified HLA-C-restricted ones.

Via MiXCR, TCRdb re-called the reads, giving one row per CDR3 protein. The table records just over 450,000 distinct CDR3 sequences, approximately 42% of them present only once. Study-wide results and limits: Clonotype analysis showed dominance of the ex vivo response by HLA-C-restricted CMV-specific TCR beta clonotypes. Cumulated frequencies of public TCR beta families served to identify carriers of CMV plus the relevant HLA.

The sample was cultured PBMCs, taken from culture after CMV antigen stimulation. The sequence was obtained from a human donor in good health (CMV status not recorded). Some clones in this sample may be carry-over from other donors' samples.

Written as DNA, the CDR3 is TGTGCCAGCAGCCAAGATGGGGAACTTCAGCCCCAGCATTTT. As protein: CASSQDGELQPQHF. The rearrangement joins TRBV4-2 to TRBJ1-5, with no clear D. Germline V gives CDR1 LGHNA, CDR2 YNFKEQ. Trimming pared 0 bases from V and 6 bases from J, leaving 9 bases between. The CDR3 totals 14 residues.